This TCR beta chain came from a study of T cell repertoires in cytomegalovirus infection (dated by TCRdb to about 2019). For the wider study: Donor HLA type was relevant to the analysis, as public TCR beta signatures indicated carriage of CMV infection together with the matching HLA type. The paper's findings and limits, for the study overall: In both this cohort and an independent cohort of a few hundred donors, the cumulative frequency of public TCR beta family members distinguished carriers of CMV infection plus the relevant HLA type. The ex vivo response was dominated by HLA-C-restricted CMV-specific TCR beta clonotypes, and the single most frequent clonotype in two of eight donors was supplied by these HLA-C-restricted clonotypes.

These reads were obtained on an Illumina HiSeq 1500. The public sequencing data were trimmed at Q25 with fastp and processed into clonotypes with MiXCR by TCRdb, which kept only in-frame beta chains. Rows merge per CDR3 protein into single entries with the most common DNA and genes. This sample holds some 680,000 distinct CDR3 sequences; about 40% were observed only once. The top ten constitute roughly 2.9% of the sample. This clonotype showed up just a few times. The antigen it recognizes is unknown. It has no much larger one-base neighbor in the sample; base qualities were not kept. Input material: PBMCs. The sequence derives from a human donor in good health (CMV status not recorded). Some clones in this sample may be carry-over from other donors' samples.

CDR3 protein: CASSRGGGEGNEQFF. The DNA sequence is TGTGCCAGCAGTCGGGGAGGGGGGGAAGGCAATGAGCAGTTCTTC. The chain uses TRBV12-3 or TRBV12-4 and TRBJ2-1; TRBD2 is a weak D gene call, 7 bases matching. Measured from the cysteine to the phenylalanine, the CDR3 is 15 residues long. Only the CDR3 DNA stays, 45 bases, in frame from base 1. Trimming takes 5 bases from V and 6 bases from J, and the germline ends sit 17 bases apart.